The source of this T cell receptor beta chain is a study of blood T cell repertoires in COVID-19. On the study more broadly: Samples taken during acute and convalescent COVID-19 were collected in the United States, Italy and Spain.

This clone was detected only a few times. In the original processing: How many nucleated cells were present was estimated from reference gene primer amplification. The repertoire was sequenced with immunoSEQ multiplex PCR; TCRdb's copy has only in-frame clones and lacks some. The V and J calls and the clone size are those of that table, but D and trimming were determined from the DNA. The sample carries around 340,000 clones, about 90% recorded once. The CDR3 is made up of 17 amino acids. Between the trimmed V and J ends, which lost 0 bases and 0 bases, there was a span of 14 bases. Germline loops: CDR1 SGHTA, CDR2 FQGNSA. This study enrolled people aged 18 to 89 from about 26 US geographic areas.

This chain links TRBV7-2 with TRBJ1-1, with TRBD1 as a possible D gene (5 bases). The sequencing input was PBMCs or T cells enriched from blood (not recorded which). The sequence came from a woman aged 30 to 39 who had been exposed to COVID-19. The CDR3 spells CASSLAGYGAVNTEAFF. DNA for the CDR3: TGTGCCAGCAGCTTAGCTGGGTATGGGGCGGTGAACACTGAAGCTTTCTTT.